Listed below are T cell receptor beta chains from one sample, sequenced in a study of blood T cell repertoires in COVID-19. Sequencing was performed with immunoSEQ multiplex PCR; in TCRdb, only in-frame clones are kept and a portion is missing. The top ten hold roughly 13% of the sample, which has around 100,000 clones, 70% to 90% seen once. Source material: peripheral blood. These receptor sequences come from a human donor in a cohort sampled during active COVID-19. Both conserved end residues are part of each CDR3. Fields, in order: J gene, D gene, V gene, clone size, CDR3 protein, CDR3 DNA. A D gene is named only where the DNA matches it firmly. Some rows mark clone size as missing; the rest say once, few, many or name a class of expanded clone.

>TRBJ2-5|TRBD1|TRBV30|once
CAWTGGTGSLETQYF
TGTGCCTGGACCGGCGGGACAGGCTCGTTGGAGACCCAGTACTTC
>TRBJ2-7|NA|TRBV6-2/TRBV6-3|NA
CASSTQAYYEQYF
TGTGCCAGCAGTACCCAGGCCTACTACGAGCAGTACTTC
>TRBJ2-2|NA|TRBV10-2|NA
CASSGDYTGELFF
TGCGCCAGCAGTGGGGACTACACCGGGGAGCTGTTTTTT
>TRBJ1-1|TRBD1|TRBV30|NA
CAWSGAGGAFF
TGTGCCTGGAGTGGAGCAGGGGGAGCTTTCTTT
>TRBJ2-1|TRBD2|TRBV4-3|NA
CASSQDHTGLVSYNEQFF
TGCGCCAGCAGCCAAGATCATACGGGACTAGTTTCCTACAATGAGCAGTTCTTC
>TRBJ2-7|TRBD2|TRBV9|NA
CASSPGLAVSYEQYF
TGTGCCAGCAGCCCGGGACTAGCGGTCTCCTACGAGCAGTACTTC
>TRBJ2-1|NA|TRBV5-6|few
CASSRGLKQTSSYNEQFF
TGTGCCAGCAGTCGGGGACTGAAGCAGACGAGCTCCTACAATGAGCAGTTCTTC
>TRBJ2-3|TRBD2|TRBV27|NA
CASTSSTSGIPSTDTQYF
TGTGCCAGCACTTCCAGTACTAGCGGGATACCTAGCACAGATACGCAGTATTTT
>TRBJ1-3|TRBD1|TRBV6-5|NA
CASRGQSGNTIYF
TGTGCCAGCAGGGGACAGTCTGGAAACACCATATATTTT
>TRBJ1-5|NA|TRBV10-3|few
CAIKGDSNQPQHF
TGTGCCATCAAAGGGGATAGCAATCAGCCCCAGCATTTT
>TRBJ1-1|NA|TRBV2|few
CATKRGAGVNTEAFF
TGTGCCACCAAGCGGGGGGCCGGAGTGAACACTGAAGCTTTCTTT
>TRBJ1-5|NA|TRBV7-2|NA
CASSLRGGNQPQHF
TGTGCCAGCAGCTTGAGGGGGGGTAATCAGCCCCAGCATTTT
>TRBJ2-7|TRBD2|TRBV5-1|NA
CASSSGLAEPMGSYEQYF
TGCGCCAGCAGCTCGGGACTAGCGGAGCCGATGGGCTCCTACGAGCAGTACTTC
>TRBJ1-1|NA|TRBV27|NA
CASSGQLNTEAFF
TGTGCCAGCAGCGGACAGTTGAACACTGAAGCTTTCTTT
>TRBJ1-1|NA|TRBV5-1|few
CASSLGDIPSEAFF
TGCGCCAGCAGCTTGGGGGACATACCCAGTGAAGCTTTCTTT
>TRBJ2-3|TRBD1|TRBV18|NA
CASSRTGVFTDTQYF
TGTGCCAGCTCAAGGACAGGGGTCTTCACAGATACGCAGTATTTT